This T cell receptor (beta chain) was recovered during a study of blood T cells in healthy people across ages. The authors isolated at least 6.5 million PBMCs per sample. This CDR3 is 14 amino acids long. Germline loops: CDR1 SGHRS, CDR2 YFSETQ. V lost 4 bases and J lost 4, with 14 bases in between. This clonotype was detected ten times or more. The use of a sample-barcoded 5' primer and a J-beta primer mix characterized a second PCR of about 7 to 12 cycles. TCRdb redid the calling of the 5' RACE reads with MiXCR, one entry per CDR3 protein. This sample carries some 940,000 distinct CDR3 sequences, under 35% of them seen once, and the ten largest clones take about 10%. This same sample was also part of a study on T cells of mothers and their children.

This TCR derives from a woman aged 40 to 50 in good health. The specimen sequenced was blood. V is TRBV5-1 and J is TRBJ1-2, with D possibly TRBD1 on 6 matching bases. For the CDR3, the DNA is TGCGCCAGCAGCCCTTCAGGGGTATCCTATGGCTACACCTTC. Encoded protein: CASSPSGVSYGYTF.